This T cell receptor (beta chain) appears in the sequencing data of a study of OX40 agonist ivuxolimab in advanced cancers. Systemic immunosuppression or autoimmune disease history was grounds to exclude patients. The germline V and J ends were trimmed by 7 bases and 4 bases, with 17 bases remaining between them. The CDR3 is made up of 15 amino acids. Germline V gives CDR1 SGHAT, CDR2 FQNNGV. Using immunoSEQ multiplex PCR, the repertoire was profiled, and TCRdb retains in-frame clones only, with some absent. Here the sample spans roughly 88,000 clones, approximately 87% being singletons. The sample was CD4+ or CD8+ T cells sorted from blood, taken in a trial of the OX40 agonist ivuxolimab. The genes are TRBV11-2 and TRBJ2-1; no clear D. This clonotype originated in an adult with an advanced solid tumor such as melanoma, head and neck, liver or kidney cancer. The DNA of the CDR3 is TGTGCCAGCAACCCTATAGCTTCCGATTACAATGAGCAGTTCTTC. This codes for CASNPIASDYNEQFF.